This entry lists 25 T cell receptor beta chains sequenced from one sample in a study of cytomegalovirus exposure and HLA in healthy donors. The primer mix had 60 Vbeta and 13 Jbeta primers. Method: immunoSEQ multiplex PCR; TCRdb's copy keeps in-frame clones and lacks some. This sample has 150,000 to 200,000 clones, with roughly 80% found just once. The specimen was PBMCs. Receptor source: a man between 45 and 60 years old in good health and CMV-seropositive.

The J gene is TRBJ2-5, the V gene TRBV2; D perhaps matches TRBD2 (5 bases). This CDR3 region has 15 residues. The V end lost 6 bases, the J end lost 4 bases, and 18 bases lay between the germline ends. CDR1 SNHLY and CDR2 FYNNEI come from the germline V gene. The CDR3 coding sequence is TGTGCCAGCAGACCAAGGAGTGGAGGCTTAGAGACCCAGTACTTC. Translation: CASRPRSGGLETQYF. The full variable domain, with the rest looked up from reference TRBV2 and TRBJ2-5, is EPEVTQTPSHQVTQMGQEVILRCVPISNHLYFYWYRQILGQKVEFLVSFYNNEISEKSEIFDDQFSVERPDGSNFTLKIRSTKLEDSAMYFCASRPRSGGLETQYFGPGTRLLVL.

The V call is TRBV29-1, the J call TRBJ1-3; 10 bases line up with TRBD1. With 0 bases clipped from V and 1 base from J, the junction kept 9 bases outside the gene matches. The CDR3 length is 18 residues. In germline, CDR1 is SQVTM, CDR2 ANQGSEA. The CDR3 sequence is CSVEDLPGQGYSGNTIYF. DNA for the CDR3: TGCAGCGTTGAAGATCTGCCGGGACAGGGGTATTCTGGAAACACCATATATTTT. Complete variable domain (other parts from reference TRBV29-1 and TRBJ1-3): SAVISQKPSRDICQRGTSLTIQCQVDSQVTMMFWYRQQPGQSLTLIATANQGSEATYESGFVIDKFPISRPNLTFSTLTVSNMSPEDSSIYLCSVEDLPGQGYSGNTIYFGEGSWLTVV.

This chain links TRBV6-6 with TRBJ2-4; possible D gene TRBD2, 6 bases. The CDR3 length is 11 residues. The germline V gene has CDR1 MNHNY and CDR2 SVGAGI (reference sequence). V lost 5 bases and J 9 bases, leaving 8 bases between the germline ends. CDR3 amino acids: CASSPGGIQYF. The CDR3 DNA sequence: TGTGCCAGCAGTCCCGGGGGCATTCAGTACTTC.

V and J are TRBV6-1 and TRBJ2-2, with no clear D. CDR1 and CDR2 (germline): MNHNS, SASEGT. The CDR3 loop spans 13 amino acids. V was shortened by 6 bases and J by 2 bases, with 7 bases between the two germline ends. The CDR3 region has the DNA TGTGCCAGCAGATTAGTTAACACCGGGGAGCTGTTTTTT. This translates into CASRLVNTGELFF.

This CDR3 reads CASNAWGRMNTEAFF. The CDR3 nucleotides read TGTGCCAGCAACGCATGGGGGCGAATGAACACTGAAGCTTTCTTT. The chain employs TRBV6-1 and TRBJ1-1, with D possibly being TRBD1 (6 bases). Germline values: CDR1 MNHNS, CDR2 SASEGT. The ends were cut back, 7 bases at V and 0 bases at J, with 15 bases in the middle. The CDR3 contains 15 residues.

The chain uses TRBV7-2 and TRBJ2-7; no clear D gene. This CDR3 has 13 residues. The V end lost 1 base, the J end lost 0 bases, and 4 bases lay between the germline ends. From germline, CDR1 is SGHTA and CDR2 FQGNSA. Written as DNA, the CDR3 is TGTGCCAGCAGCTTAGGGCTCTCCTACGAGCAGTACTTC. It encodes CASSLGLSYEQYF.

The chain joins TRBV13 to TRBJ2-7; 10 bases map to TRBD2. J gave up 3 bases and V 5 bases, and 10 bases lay outside the gene matches. Germline V gives CDR1 PRHDT, CDR2 FYEKMQ (reference sequence). The CDR3 has 16 residues. The CDR3 sequence is CASSRLLAGQNYEQYF. The CDR3 DNA reads TGTGCCAGCAGCCGACTACTAGCGGGACAGAACTACGAGCAGTACTTC.

V is TRBV28 and J is TRBJ1-5; D is possibly TRBD1 (5 bases). The CDR3 covers 12 residues. Trimming stripped 11 bases from V and 1 base from J, with 9 bases between. CDR1 and CDR2 (germline): MDHEN, SYDVKM. The CDR3 DNA sequence: TGTGCCCACCGGGGGAGCAATCAGCCCCAGCATTTT. Translation: CAHRGSNQPQHF.

The chain employs TRBV9 and TRBJ2-5, with D tentatively TRBD2 (7 bases). V was shortened by 0 bases and J by 2 bases, with 17 bases between the two germline ends. Germline CDR1 SGDLS, CDR2 YYNGEE. CDR3 length: 17 amino acids. CDR3 in DNA: TGTGCCAGCAGCGTAGGGGGGGCGGGGGAACCACAAGAGACCCAGTACTTC. This encodes CASSVGGAGEPQETQYF. Based on the CDR3 plus reference TRBV9 and TRBJ2-5, the full variable domain is DSGVTQTPKHLITATGQRVTLRCSPRSGDLSVYWYQQSLDQGLQFLIQYYNGEERAKGNILERFSAQQFPDLHSELNLSSLELGDSALYFCASSVGGAGEPQETQYFGPGTRLLVL.

V usage is TRBV9 and J usage is TRBJ2-5; TRBD2 might be the D (7 bases). Trimming took 0 bases from V and 0 from J, leaving 12 bases between them. The germline gives CDR1 SGDLS, CDR2 YYNGEE. The CDR3 totals 16 residues. The CDR3 here is CASSVGGGSYQETQYF. The CDR3 nucleotides read TGTGCCAGCAGCGTAGGGGGGGGCTCCTACCAAGAGACCCAGTACTTC.

This sequence joins TRBV5-1 and TRBJ2-7; D is perhaps TRBD2 (6 bases). The V end lost 4 bases, the J end lost 2 bases, and 10 bases lay between the germline ends. CDR1 and CDR2 from the germline V gene are SGHRS and YFSETQ. The CDR3 spans 13 residues. DNA of the CDR3: TGCGCCAGCAGCAACCGGGGGACCTACGAGCAGTACTTC. Translated, it gives CASSNRGTYEQYF.

This chain uses TRBV11-3 with TRBJ2-1; 7 bases match TRBD2. This CDR3 has 15 residues. V lost 5 bases, J lost 2 bases, and 6 bases stayed unmatched. Germline-derived CDR1 and CDR2 are SGHNT and YENEEA. CDR3: CASSLGGGTYNEQFF. The CDR3 DNA is TGTGCCAGCAGCCTCGGGGGAGGGACCTACAATGAGCAGTTCTTC.

The sample holds one count of this clone. J is TRBJ2-1 and V is TRBV11-3, with D unclear. This CDR3 is built from 14 residues. CDR1 is SGHNT and CDR2 is YENEEA in the germline V gene. V lost 1 base and J lost 8, with 12 bases in between. The DNA of the CDR3 is TGTGCCAGCAGCTTAGGGGCAGACATCCATGAGCAGTTCTTC. Amino acid sequence: CASSLGADIHEQFF.

V and J are TRBV18 and TRBJ1-6, with 7 bases fitting TRBD1. The V segment lost 3 bases and the J segment 10 bases; nucleotides outside the gene matches: 6. Germline CDR1 KGHSH, CDR2 LQKENI. The CDR3 has 14 amino acids. Here the CDR3 DNA reads TGTGCCAGCTCACCTACGACAGGGAACTCACCCCTCCACTTT. This gives the protein CASSPTTGNSPLHF.

This chain links TRBV5-4 with TRBJ2-5; a possible D gene is TRBD2 (6 bases). V was trimmed by 10 bases and J by 3 bases, leaving 22 bases between them. The CDR3 consists of 15 residues. Germline V gene lookup returns CDR1 SGHNT and CDR2 YYREEE (reference sequence). For the CDR3, the DNA is TGTGCCGGCCATGGCGGGGCTCCTCCGAAAGAGACCCAGTACTTC. It yields the protein CAGHGGAPPKETQYF.

This chain connects TRBV6-5 to TRBJ2-1; 11 nucleotides agree with TRBD1. J gave up 8 bases and V 6 bases, and 9 bases lay outside the gene matches. The germline V gene has CDR1 MNHEY and CDR2 SVGAGI. This CDR3 region has 15 residues. CDR3 in DNA: TGTGCCAGCAGAACGCCCGGGACAGGGGGATATGAGCAGTTCTTC. Its translation is CASRTPGTGGYEQFF.

The chain links TRBV28 to TRBJ1-6; TRBD1 matches 7 bases. V was pared by 6 bases and J by 6 bases, with 5 bases of the junction left unmatched. The CDR3 runs to 14 residues. Germline V lookup: CDR1 MDHEN, CDR2 SYDVKM. CDR3 region: CASRPGTVNSPLHF. The CDR3 region has the DNA TGTGCCAGCAGACCCGGGACAGTTAATTCACCCCTCCACTTT.

The chain combines TRBV11-1 with TRBJ1-5; D gene unclear. CDR3 length: 13 residues. CDR1 is SGHAT and CDR2 is FQDESV in the germline V gene (reference sequence). V was pared by 6 bases and J by 4 bases, with 10 bases between. The CDR3 DNA reads as TGTGCCAGCAGTCGGGATTCGAATCAGCCCCAGCATTTT. Its protein product is CASSRDSNQPQHF.

Worth noting for this clone: One junction end does not reproduce the germline sequence, and a read error may be involved. Additional DNA sequences in this sample encode the identical CDR3. This chain links TRBV11-2 with TRBJ1-3; weak D call: TRBD1 (6 bases). This CDR3 has 15 residues. Germline-derived CDR1 and CDR2 are SGHAT and FQNNGV. This CDR3 is CASSLGGDSGNTIYF. The DNA for the CDR3 is TGCGCCAGCAGCTTAGGGGGGGACTCTGGAAACACCATATATTTT.

The rearrangement uses TRBV5-1 and TRBJ1-2, with D maybe TRBD1 (5 bases). This CDR3 is 15 amino acids long. Germline V gene sequence: CDR1 SGHRS, CDR2 YFSETQ. V was shortened by 1 base and J by 1 base, with 11 bases between the two germline ends. The CDR3 DNA is TGCGCCAGCAGCTTGCAGACAGAAATTAACTATGGCTACACCTTC. Residues: CASSLQTEINYGYTF.

This chain links TRBV28 with TRBJ2-7; the match to TRBD1 covers 10 bases. There are 17 residues in the CDR3. CDR1 is MDHEN and CDR2 is SYDVKM in the germline V gene. V lost 5 bases to trimming and J lost 3 bases; unmatched junction nucleotides: 13. CDR3 residues: CASSHRQGAVPHYEQYF. CDR3 coding DNA: TGTGCCAGCAGTCATCGACAGGGGGCTGTTCCCCACTACGAGCAGTACTTC.

The rearrangement links TRBV30 to TRBJ1-1, with D unclear. Trimming took off 4 bases at V and 5 bases at J, with 8 bases between the two ends. Germline CDR1 GTSNPN, CDR2 SVGIG (reference sequence). There are 11 residues in the CDR3. CDR3 in amino acids: CAWMGLTEAFF. The CDR3, as DNA: TGTGCCTGGATGGGCCTGACTGAAGCTTTCTTT.

V gene TRBV27 combines with J gene TRBJ2-1; 8 bases line up with TRBD1. The CDR3 contains 16 residues. CDR1 is MNHEY, CDR2 SMNVEV, per germline (reference sequence). After removal of 5 bases from V and 0 bases from J, the junction contained 6 bases not matched to a gene. The CDR3 bases are TGTGCCAGCAGTCCCAGGGGGCAGGGCTCCTACAATGAGCAGTTCTTC. Translated: CASSPRGQGSYNEQFF.

The chain has TRBV14 and TRBJ1-4; weak D call: TRBD1 (6 bases). V was trimmed by 8 bases and J by 7 bases, leaving 23 bases between them. This CDR3 is 16 amino acids long. Germline lookup yields CDR1 SGHDN and CDR2 FVKESK. CDR3 residues: CASSQPGAAGREKLFF. The DNA of the CDR3 is TGTGCCAGCTCCCAACCGGGGGCAGCGGGGCGTGAAAAACTGTTTTTT. The whole variable domain, remainder taken from reference TRBV14 and TRBJ1-4, is EAGVTQFPSHSVIEKGQTVTLRCDPISGHDNLYWYRRVMGKEIKFLLHFVKESKQDESGMPNNRFLAERTGGTYSTLKVQPAELEDSGVYFCASSQPGAAGREKLFFGSGTQLSVL.

V is TRBV29-1 and J is TRBJ1-2; D perhaps matches TRBD1 (5 bases). The CDR3 contains 13 residues. Trimming stripped 0 bases from V and 1 base from J, with 6 bases between. CDR1 and CDR2 from the germline V gene are SQVTM and ANQGSEA. CDR3 region: CSVEDRVNYGYTF. The CDR3 DNA sequence: TGCAGCGTTGAAGACAGGGTTAACTATGGCTACACCTTC.